This T cell receptor (beta chain) was identified in a study of beta chain features in type 1 diabetes. General study results and limits: All four CD4+ subsets of Type 1 diabetes patients contained TCRB CDR3s that were moderately but significantly shorter. Resolution of whether HLA type affects TCRB rearrangement was not achieved here. PCR might favor shorter templates, equally in patients and controls.

Sorting produced populations that all topped 95% purity. Remarks on this clone: Its target is unknown.

cDNA synthesis used the whole RNA isolate, giving expressed TCRB sequences. Measured with immunoSEQ multiplex PCR; TCRdb has only the in-frame clones, and not every one. The sample includes about 160,000 clones, around 8.3% of them seen just once. This CDR3 region has 17 residues. CDR1 is MGHRA and CDR2 is YSYEKL in the germline V gene. Losses at the gene ends were 0 bases for V and 6 bases for J; bases not matched to a gene: 12. What was sequenced was central memory CD4+ T cells from blood. This clonotype was sampled from a woman in her late teens or twenties with type 1 diabetes. J is TRBJ2-3 and V is TRBV4-1; 7 bases line up with TRBD1. CDR3 region: CASSQEGGTVRGDTQYF. In nucleotides, the CDR3 is TGCGCCAGCAGCCAAGAAGGTGGGACAGTGAGGGGCGATACGCAGTATTTT.